A selection of T cell receptor beta chains follows, all from one sample in a study of blood T cell repertoires in COVID-19. Using immunoSEQ multiplex PCR, the repertoire was profiled, and TCRdb retains in-frame clones only, with some absent. The sample lists 270,000 or so clones, nearly 90% seen once, with under 2.5% in the top ten. Sequenced: peripheral blood. The origin of the receptors is a woman aged 60-75 years with COVID-19, enrolled during active disease. Each CDR3 is given with its conserved first and last residue. The D gene is left open where the match is weak. Clone size appears in some rows only: once, few, many, or a class for an expanded clone.

j_gene: TRBJ2-5; v_gene: TRBV6-2/TRBV6-3; abundance: .; d_gene: TRBD1; CDR3nt: TGTGCCAGCAGTCAGGAGGACAGGGGGGCCCAGAAGACCCAGTACTTC; CDR3aa: CASSQEDRGAQKTQYF
j_gene: TRBJ1-1; v_gene: TRBV9; abundance: .; d_gene: TRBD1; CDR3nt: TGTGCCAGCAGCGTAGGAAGGGGCAGGACAGGCATGAACACTGAAGCTTTCTTT; CDR3aa: CASSVGRGRTGMNTEAFF
j_gene: TRBJ1-2; v_gene: TRBV5-1; abundance: .; d_gene: TRBD1; CDR3nt: TGCGCCAGCAGCTTGGATCCGGGACAGGCTAGCTACACCTTC; CDR3aa: CASSLDPGQASYTF
j_gene: TRBJ1-2; v_gene: TRBV7-9; abundance: .; d_gene: TRBD1; CDR3nt: TGTGCCAGCAGCCCACCGGGACAGGGTGGTGGCTACACCTTC; CDR3aa: CASSPPGQGGGYTF
j_gene: TRBJ1-2; v_gene: TRBV15; abundance: .; d_gene: .; CDR3nt: TGTGCCACCAGCAGACCCGCTAACTATGGCTACACCTTC; CDR3aa: CATSRPANYGYTF
j_gene: TRBJ1-1; v_gene: TRBV11-1; abundance: .; d_gene: .; CDR3nt: TGTGCCAGCAGCCCCCAGGTCCTGAACACTGAAGCTTTCTTT; CDR3aa: CASSPQVLNTEAFF
j_gene: TRBJ2-3; v_gene: TRBV5-1; abundance: .; d_gene: .; CDR3nt: TGCGCCAGCAGCCCCTTCCGGGGTGATACGCAGTATTTT; CDR3aa: CASSPFRGDTQYF
j_gene: TRBJ1-4; v_gene: TRBV19; abundance: .; d_gene: .; CDR3nt: TGTGCCAGTACTAGGGGAGGAACTAATGAAAAACTGTTTTTT; CDR3aa: CASTRGGTNEKLFF
j_gene: TRBJ2-2; v_gene: TRBV7-2; abundance: .; d_gene: .; CDR3nt: TGTGCCAGCAGCCGACTCAACACCGGGGAGCTGTTTTTT; CDR3aa: CASSRLNTGELFF
j_gene: TRBJ2-2; v_gene: TRBV27; abundance: .; d_gene: .; CDR3nt: TGTGCCAGCAGTTTAGGGGCGGGACTTTACACCGGGGAGCTGTTTTTT; CDR3aa: CASSLGAGLYTGELFF
j_gene: TRBJ2-7; v_gene: TRBV4-2; abundance: .; d_gene: TRBD1; CDR3nt: TGTGCCAGCAGCCAATCAAGGGACAGCTACGAGCAGTACTTC; CDR3aa: CASSQSRDSYEQYF
j_gene: TRBJ1-2; v_gene: TRBV6-5; abundance: .; d_gene: .; CDR3nt: TGCACCTCGACAGGAACTAACTATGGCTACACCTTC; CDR3aa: CTSTGTNYGYTF
j_gene: TRBJ1-6; v_gene: TRBV5-1; abundance: once; d_gene: TRBD1; CDR3nt: TGCGCCAGCCAGACAGGGGATAATTCACCCCTCCACTTT; CDR3aa: CASQTGDNSPLHF
j_gene: TRBJ1-5; v_gene: TRBV6-6; abundance: few; d_gene: TRBD1; CDR3nt: TGTGCCAGCAGTTACACGCAGGGGGCAGGAATTCAGCCCCAGCATTTT; CDR3aa: CASSYTQGAGIQPQHF
j_gene: TRBJ1-2; v_gene: TRBV9; abundance: .; d_gene: .; CDR3nt: TGTGCCAGCAGCGTAGATACCCCCCCGCGAGGGACTGGGGGCTACACCTTC; CDR3aa: CASSVDTPPRGTGGYTF
j_gene: TRBJ2-5; v_gene: TRBV20-1; abundance: .; d_gene: TRBD1; CDR3nt: TGCAGTGCCAGTGACAGGGCCCCAGAGACCCAGTACTTC; CDR3aa: CSASDRAPETQYF
j_gene: TRBJ1-3; v_gene: TRBV6-5; abundance: .; d_gene: .; CDR3nt: TGTGCCAGCACCACTACTTCTAGAAGAAACACCATATATTTT; CDR3aa: CASTTTSRRNTIYF
j_gene: TRBJ1-1; v_gene: TRBV27; abundance: .; d_gene: .; CDR3nt: TGTGCCAGCATCCTTTACAGGGCCCGGAACACTGAAGCTTTCTTT; CDR3aa: CASILYRARNTEAFF
j_gene: TRBJ1-2; v_gene: TRBV5-1; abundance: .; d_gene: .; CDR3nt: TGCGCCAGCAGCTTGGACCTCCCGGGGGGGGAGAGAAACTATGGCTACACCTTC; CDR3aa: CASSLDLPGGERNYGYTF
j_gene: TRBJ2-5; v_gene: TRBV7-2; abundance: .; d_gene: .; CDR3nt: TGTGCCAGCAGCCTACAGGGTCCCCGAGAGACCCAGTACTTC; CDR3aa: CASSLQGPRETQYF
j_gene: TRBJ1-2; v_gene: TRBV19; abundance: .; d_gene: .; CDR3nt: TGTGCCAGTAGTATCGGTAGGGGCTATGGCTACACCTTC; CDR3aa: CASSIGRGYGYTF
j_gene: TRBJ2-1; v_gene: TRBV6-1; abundance: .; d_gene: TRBD2; CDR3nt: TGTGCCAGCAGTGAGACGTTAGCGGGGGTTCAGTTCTTC; CDR3aa: CASSETLAGVQFF
j_gene: TRBJ2-7; v_gene: TRBV6-5; abundance: .; d_gene: .; CDR3nt: TGTGCCAGCACCTTGGGGCACGAACCCTACGAGCAGTACTTC; CDR3aa: CASTLGHEPYEQYF
j_gene: TRBJ1-2; v_gene: TRBV27; abundance: many; d_gene: .; CDR3nt: TGTGCCAGCTACAGCAATCCTAACTATGGCTACACCTTC; CDR3aa: CASYSNPNYGYTF
j_gene: TRBJ2-1; v_gene: TRBV7-9; abundance: .; d_gene: TRBD2; CDR3nt: TGTGCCAGCAGCCTCCTTCGCGGGGAGGGGGAGCAGTTCTTC; CDR3aa: CASSLLRGEGEQFF
j_gene: TRBJ2-5; v_gene: TRBV4-3; abundance: .; d_gene: TRBD1; CDR3nt: TGCGCCAGCAGTCCTGGACAGGGGCGGGAGACCCAGTACTTC; CDR3aa: CASSPGQGRETQYF
j_gene: TRBJ1-1; v_gene: TRBV6-4; abundance: .; d_gene: .; CDR3nt: TGTGCCAGCAGTGACTCAGGCCGAGGAAACACTGAAGCTTTCTTT; CDR3aa: CASSDSGRGNTEAFF
j_gene: TRBJ2-7; v_gene: TRBV6-2/TRBV6-3; abundance: .; d_gene: TRBD1; CDR3nt: TGTGCCAGCAGTTATGGGACAGGGTACTCCTACGAGCAGTACTTC; CDR3aa: CASSYGTGYSYEQYF
j_gene: TRBJ1-5; v_gene: TRBV7-3; abundance: .; d_gene: .; CDR3nt: TGTGCCAGCAGCTCTTCCGGGGATCAGCCCCAGCATTTT; CDR3aa: CASSSSGDQPQHF
j_gene: TRBJ2-5; v_gene: TRBV5-1; abundance: .; d_gene: TRBD2; CDR3nt: TGCGCCAGCAGCTTGGAAGCAGCGGGGCGCCGTCAAGAGACCCAGTACTTC; CDR3aa: CASSLEAAGRRQETQYF
j_gene: TRBJ1-3; v_gene: TRBV18; abundance: .; d_gene: TRBD1; CDR3nt: TGTGCCAGCTCACAATCACAGGGGAGTGGAAACACCATATATTTT; CDR3aa: CASSQSQGSGNTIYF
j_gene: TRBJ1-2; v_gene: TRBV6-5; abundance: once; d_gene: .; CDR3nt: TGTGCCAGCAGAGAGACAGTGGACGCTAACTATGGCTACACCTTC; CDR3aa: CASRETVDANYGYTF
j_gene: TRBJ2-7; v_gene: TRBV18; abundance: .; d_gene: TRBD2; CDR3nt: TGTGCCAGCTCACCAGCCGGGACTAGCGGGGGCCTCTCCTACGAGCAGTACTTC; CDR3aa: CASSPAGTSGGLSYEQYF
j_gene: TRBJ1-2; v_gene: TRBV7-9; abundance: .; d_gene: TRBD1; CDR3nt: TGTGCCAGCAGCTGGGGGACAGGGGATTTCTATGGCTACACCTTC; CDR3aa: CASSWGTGDFYGYTF
j_gene: TRBJ1-1; v_gene: TRBV10-3; abundance: .; d_gene: TRBD1; CDR3nt: TGTGCCATCAGTGAGTCCACAGGGGGCACTGAAGCTTTCTTT; CDR3aa: CAISESTGGTEAFF
j_gene: TRBJ1-2; v_gene: TRBV27; abundance: .; d_gene: .; CDR3nt: TGTGCCAGCAGGGTCCGGGGAGGGGTCCACCGTCATGGCTACACCTTC; CDR3aa: CASRVRGGVHRHGYTF
j_gene: TRBJ1-1; v_gene: TRBV18; abundance: .; d_gene: .; CDR3nt: TGTGCCAGCTCCCCGACAGGAGAAGGAAACACTGAAGCTTTCTTT; CDR3aa: CASSPTGEGNTEAFF
j_gene: TRBJ1-2; v_gene: TRBV6-5; abundance: .; d_gene: TRBD1; CDR3nt: TGTGCCAGCAGTATCGGGACAGGGGCGCAAGGCTACACCTTC; CDR3aa: CASSIGTGAQGYTF
j_gene: TRBJ2-5; v_gene: TRBV7-8; abundance: .; d_gene: TRBD1; CDR3nt: TGTGCCAGCACCTCGTATCGGGACAGGGGGCGCAGGGAGACCCAGTACTTC; CDR3aa: CASTSYRDRGRRETQYF
j_gene: TRBJ1-1; v_gene: TRBV19; abundance: .; d_gene: .; CDR3nt: TGTGCCAGTAGTATTCTGGGGGGGAACACTGAAGCTTTCTTT; CDR3aa: CASSILGGNTEAFF
j_gene: TRBJ2-3; v_gene: TRBV9; abundance: .; d_gene: .; CDR3nt: TGTGCCAGCAGCTCTAGCGTGACAGATACGCAGTATTTT; CDR3aa: CASSSSVTDTQYF
j_gene: TRBJ1-4; v_gene: TRBV7-2; abundance: .; d_gene: .; CDR3nt: TGTGCCAGCAGCCCGACAGCGAATGAAAAACTGTTTTTT; CDR3aa: CASSPTANEKLFF